This T cell receptor (beta chain) was documented in a study of blood T cell repertoires in COVID-19. About the research overall: Whether acute or convalescent, the COVID-19 samples came from the United States, Italy and Spain. Sources were T cells, B-cell-depleted T cells, or PBMCs; the material itself was cDNA or gDNA.

Deletions cut 4 bases from V and 4 bases from J, with 13 bases between. This CDR3 is 14 amino acids long. Germline assignment: CDR1 KGHSH and CDR2 LQKENI. Under the authors' procedure: Using reference gene primer amplification, nucleated cell counts were estimated. Profiling relied on immunoSEQ multiplex PCR, and the TCRdb table lists in-frame clones only, not all of them. V and J calls and clone size are copied from that table; D and trimming were computed from the DNA. The table lists 130,000 or so clones, roughly 69% of them singletons. V is TRBV18 and J is TRBJ1-1; tentatively, D is TRBD1 (6 bases). The sequencing input was peripheral blood. The sequence was obtained from a woman in her seventies with acute or convalescent COVID-19. CDR3 sequence reads: CASSLTGLGTEAFF. CDR3 DNA: TGTGCCAGCTCACTTACAGGGCTGGGCACTGAAGCTTTCTTT.